These 25 T cell receptor beta chains came from one sample sequenced in a study of T-cell reconstitution after alpha-beta-depleted transplantation in children (dated by TCRdb to between 2015 and 2016). Library preparation used PCR. Reads for this sample came from an Illumina HiSeq 2500. TCR libraries were prepared with molecular barcoding, using unique molecular identifiers to normalize TCRbeta repertoire quantification. TCRdb passed the public sequencing reads through fastp at Q25 and MiXCR, retaining productive beta sequences. Each entry is one CDR3 protein sequence, shown with its most common DNA and genes. The sample profile shows 450,000 to 500,000 distinct CDR3 sequences; around 12% of them were found once. The ten largest clones capture roughly 5.4% of the sample. The sequences come from PBMCs from the stem cell graft donor, collected from the stem cell graft. The source is a human donor who donated a stem cell graft to a child with combined immunodeficiency.

This clonotype came up many times. The chain is built from TRBV12-3 or TRBV12-4 and TRBJ2-3; TRBD2 aligns across 8 bases. The V and J ends lost 8 bases and 5 bases, in that order; junction bases with no gene match: 12. The length of the CDR3 is 15 residues. This chain's CDR3 is CASLDSGNPKDTQYF. The CDR3 DNA follows: TGTGCCAGCCTTGATAGCGGGAATCCTAAAGATACGCAGTATTTT.

This clonotype was detected a few times. The rearrangement joins TRBV6-4 to TRBJ1-1; no reliable D call. The CDR3 runs 11 residues. V was shortened by 10 bases and J by 5 bases, with 11 bases between the two germline ends. Germline V gene lookup returns CDR1 MRHNA and CDR2 SNTAGT. The CDR3 nucleotides are TGTGCCATCCCGGGCGGGACTGAAGCTTTCTTT. This codes for CAIPGGTEAFF.

The chain uses TRBV2 and TRBJ1-2, with D perhaps matching TRBD1 (5 bases). Germline CDR1 and CDR2: SNHLY and FYNNEI. V was shortened by 5 bases and J by 3 bases, with 10 bases between the two germline ends. The CDR3 runs to 13 residues. The CDR3 here is CASSKDNYYGYTF. In DNA form, the CDR3 reads TGTGCCAGCAGTAAGGACAACTACTATGGCTACACCTTC. Combining the CDR3 with reference TRBV2 and TRBJ1-2 gives the whole variable domain EPEVTQTPSHQVTQMGQEVILRCVPISNHLYFYWYRQILGQKVEFLVSFYNNEISEKSEIFDDQFSVERPDGSNFTLKIRSTKLEDSAMYFCASSKDNYYGYTFGSGTRLTVV.

The sample holds many counts of this clonotype. V and J are TRBV28 and TRBJ1-1; D uncertain. This CDR3 region has 12 residues. The V end lost 5 bases, the J end lost 0 bases, and 4 bases lay between the germline ends. Germline assignment: CDR1 MDHEN and CDR2 SYDVKM. The CDR3 nucleotides read TGTGCCAGCAGTACGATGAACACTGAAGCTTTCTTT. It yields the protein CASSTMNTEAFF.

This clonotype appeared a few times. The chain has TRBV20-1 and TRBJ2-1; D gene uncertain. The V gene lost 5 bases and the J gene lost 2 bases, with 16 bases spanning the gap. Germline V gene sequence: CDR1 DFQATT, CDR2 SNEGSKA (reference sequence). CDR3 length: 15 amino acids. The CDR3 DNA is TGCAGTGCTGTCTCCTCGCGGTCGACCTACAATGAGCAGTTCTTC. This gives the protein CSAVSSRSTYNEQFF.

This clonotype has just a few counts. V usage is TRBV27 and J usage is TRBJ1-2, with a tentative D call TRBD1 (5 bases). This CDR3 is built from 14 residues. V lost 6 bases to trimming and J lost 4 bases, with 15 bases between them. In germline, CDR1 is MNHEY, CDR2 SMNVEV (reference sequence). The CDR3 DNA reads as TGTGCCAGCAGCGCCTCACAAGGGGCCTATGGCTACACCTTC. Protein: CASSASQGAYGYTF.

The rearrangement links TRBV18 to TRBJ2-2; D tentatively fits TRBD1 or TRBD2 (5 bases each). Per germline, CDR1 KGHSH and CDR2 LQKENI. There are 13 residues in the CDR3. Trimming cost V 6 bases and J 6 bases, with 11 bases left between them. The DNA of the CDR3 is TGTGCCAGCTCCGACAGAGGGGCCGGGGAGCTGTTTTTT. Encoded protein: CASSDRGAGELFF.

The DNA for the CDR3 is TGTGCCAGCATTTCGGGCGGGAGGGACAATGAGCAGTTCTTC. Translating it yields CASISGGRDNEQFF. J is TRBJ2-1 and V is TRBV3-1; 9 bases line up with TRBD2. The CDR3 contains 14 residues. V was pared by 7 bases and J by 5 bases, with 6 bases of the junction left unmatched. Germline CDR1 and CDR2: LGHDT and YNNKEL (reference sequence).

This clonotype was picked up many times. This chain uses TRBV4-3 with TRBJ2-5; tentatively, D is TRBD1 (6 bases). CDR1 and CDR2 (germline): LGHNA, YSLEER. Trimming left V 2 bases short and J 5 bases short, with 18 bases between. This CDR3 contains 16 residues. The CDR3 DNA reads TGCGCCAGCAGCCAAACCCCAGGGGACGTTGGGGAGACCCAGTACTTC. This encodes CASSQTPGDVGETQYF.

The chain carries TRBV30 and TRBJ2-5; D call uncertain. This CDR3 contains 17 residues. Trimming stripped 2 bases from V and 5 bases from J, with 24 bases between. Germline V gene lookup returns CDR1 GTSNPN and CDR2 SVGIG (reference sequence). CDR3 coding DNA: TGTGCCTGGAGTTTTGGCCCAATCGCCCGTCCGTGGGAGACCCAGTACTTC. This translates into CAWSFGPIARPWETQYF.

This clonotype was detected ten times or more. The rearrangement uses TRBV11-2 and TRBJ1-2; D remains unclear. Trimming left V 5 bases short and J 3 bases short, with 10 bases between. Germline V CDR1 and CDR2: SGHAT, FQNNGV. This CDR3 region has 13 residues. This chain's CDR3 is CASSANRDYGYTF. Here the CDR3 DNA reads TGTGCCAGCAGCGCCAATAGGGACTATGGCTACACCTTC.

In this sample, this clonotype turned up many times. This chain joins TRBV12-3 or TRBV12-4 and TRBJ2-3; 9 positions match TRBD1. J gave up 2 bases and V 5 bases, and 2 bases lay outside the gene matches. The CDR3 runs 14 residues. The CDR3 loop is CASSRQGDTDTQYF. The CDR3 DNA reads as TGTGCCAGCAGTAGACAGGGGGACACAGATACGCAGTATTTT.

This clonotype has more than one count but fewer than ten. This chain connects TRBV27 to TRBJ1-5, with D hard to call. CDR3 length: 14 amino acids. Germline CDR1 MNHEY, CDR2 SMNVEV (reference sequence). Trimming removed 3 bases from V and 0 bases from J, with 6 bases in between. Here the CDR3 DNA reads TGTGCCAGCAGTTTCGCCCCTAGCAATCAGCCCCAGCATTTT. Translating gives CASSFAPSNQPQHF.

This clonotype was found many times. The chain is built from TRBV20-1 and TRBJ2-1, with 14 bases lining up with TRBD2. Trimming took 6 bases from V and 6 from J; bases not matched to a gene: 4. Per the germline V gene, CDR1 is DFQATT and CDR2 is SNEGSKA (reference sequence). This CDR3 has 14 residues. The CDR3 spells CSADGTSGSNEQFF. Written as DNA, the CDR3 is TGCAGTGCCGACGGGACTAGCGGGAGCAATGAGCAGTTCTTC.

This clonotype occurred once. A read error may be the cause here, since a much bigger clone is one base away. The conserved phenylalanine or tryptophan is not found at the CDR3 terminus, so this likely reflects a read error. The J gene is TRBJ2-2, the V gene TRBV12-3 or TRBV12-4, with 12 bases aligning to TRBD2. V was clipped by 1 base and J by 7 bases; unmatched bases: 1. This CDR3 region has 15 residues. The CDR3, as DNA: TGTGCCAGCAGTTTAGGACTAGCGGGGGTCGGGGAGCTGTTTTCT. Translation: CASSLGLAGVGELFS.

There are many counts of this clonotype. The chain combines TRBV24-1 with TRBJ2-7, with TRBD2 as a possible D gene (5 bases). Trimming cost V 3 bases and J 1 base, with 12 bases left between them. Germline values: CDR1 KGHDR, CDR2 SFDVKD. The CDR3 covers 15 residues. CDR3 sequence reads: CATSDIAGTSYEQYF. CDR3 DNA: TGTGCCACCAGTGATATCGCGGGTACGTCCTACGAGCAGTACTTC.

The gene calls are TRBV12-3 or TRBV12-4 and TRBJ2-7, with D possibly TRBD2 on 7 matching bases. CDR3 length equals 15 residues. V shed 2 bases and J shed 3 bases, with 14 bases lying between them. CDR3 sequence reads: CASSLRGGGGYEQYF. DNA of the CDR3: TGTGCCAGCAGTTTAAGAGGGGGGGGCGGCTACGAGCAGTACTTC.

This clonotype has a handful of counts. The CDR3 coding sequence is TGTGCCAGCACCTCTCAAGGGTTGTCCGAGCAGTACTTC. This encodes CASTSQGLSEQYF. The chain couples TRBV27 to TRBJ2-7; D gene ambiguous. The CDR3 sequence is 13 residues long. V was shortened by 7 bases and J by 6 bases, with 16 bases between the two germline ends. Looked up from germline, CDR1 is MNHEY and CDR2 is SMNVEV (reference sequence).

CDR3 sequence reads: CSAPGTYSYEQYF. CDR3 DNA: TGCAGTGCTCCCGGGACATACTCCTACGAGCAGTACTTC. This chain connects TRBV20-1 to TRBJ2-7; TRBD1 might be the D (6 bases). The CDR3 consists of 13 residues. V was cut by 5 bases and J by 0 bases, with 11 bases left in between. Germline V CDR1 and CDR2: DFQATT, SNEGSKA (reference sequence).

This clonotype was detected many times. The chain uses TRBV29-1 and TRBJ2-7, with D possibly TRBD2 on 6 matching bases. The CDR3 runs 12 residues. From germline, CDR1 is SQVTM and CDR2 ANQGSEA. Trimming stripped 5 bases from V and 7 bases from J, with 15 bases between. The CDR3 region has the DNA TGCAGCGTTCGGGAGAGGGAATGGGAGCAGTACTTC. It specifies CSVREREWEQYF.

The chain links TRBV2 to TRBJ2-5, with D possibly being TRBD2 (6 bases). Germline-derived CDR1 and CDR2 are SNHLY and FYNNEI. V shed 3 bases and J shed 6 bases, with 17 bases lying between them. The CDR3 sequence is 15 residues long. CDR3 amino acids: CASSDPWGERKTQYF. In DNA form, the CDR3 reads TGTGCCAGCAGTGACCCCTGGGGGGAACGAAAGACCCAGTACTTC.

This clonotype has more than one count but fewer than ten. The V and J genes are TRBV12-3 or TRBV12-4 and TRBJ2-3, with 10 positions matching TRBD2. The V segment lost 11 bases and the J segment 1 base; nucleotides outside the gene matches: 21. This CDR3 comprises 19 residues. The CDR3 DNA sequence: TGTGCCTTCTGTACCCTAGGGCTTCTAGCGGGAGATGGCACAGATACGCAGTATTTT. This translates into CAFCTLGLLAGDGTDTQYF.

This clonotype has only a few counts. The V gene is TRBV7-8, the J gene TRBJ2-3; tentative D call: TRBD1 (6 bases). The CDR3 is 13 residues long. V was clipped by 1 base and J by 4 bases, with 6 bases between them. The V gene's germline CDR1 is SGHVS and CDR2 FQNEAQ. The CDR3 nucleotides read TGTGCCAGCAGCTTAGAGGGGGCAGATACGCAGTATTTT. The encoded protein is CASSLEGADTQYF.

The V gene is TRBV7-9, the J gene TRBJ1-5; no reliable D call. The CDR3 is made up of 14 amino acids. Germline V gene lookup returns CDR1 SEHNR and CDR2 FQNEAQ (reference sequence). V was pared by 5 bases and J by 2 bases, with 10 bases between. As DNA, the CDR3 is TGTGCCAGCAGCGGTCCAGCCCGCAATCAGCCCCAGCATTTT. Translation: CASSGPARNQPQHF.

V and J are TRBV7-9 and TRBJ2-1; 7 bases line up with TRBD2. The CDR3 has 13 amino acids. Germline V lookup: CDR1 SEHNR, CDR2 FQNEAQ (reference sequence). Trimming took 4 bases from V and 14 from J; bases not matched to a gene: 11. CDR3 sequence (DNA): TGTGCCAGCAGCTCTGGACTAGTCATGATCGAGTTCTTC. It specifies CASSSGLVMIEFF.